This T cell receptor (beta chain) emerged from a study of cytomegalovirus exposure and HLA in healthy donors. Turning to the study itself: In an earlier analysis, around 100 million unique TCR beta sequences were found from 150 million to 200 million T cells.

Study-wide results and limits: Earlier results showed most TCR beta V segments being productive about 87% or about 30% of the time. Confirmation in vitro established that three CMV-associated chains were specific for CMV antigens.

Donors showed nominal health when sampled, although they likely had unrecorded immune exposures. Germline-derived CDR1 and CDR2 are MNHEY and SMNVEV (reference sequence). The CDR3 is 13 amino acids. V shed 3 bases and J shed 11 bases, with 16 bases lying between them. The PCR contained 60 Vbeta and 13 Jbeta primers. Profiled with immunoSEQ multiplex PCR; TCRdb holds only in-frame clones, not every one. The sample includes 60,000 to 70,000 clones, roughly 71% of them seen just once. A note on this clone: The target antigen is unknown.

The chain carries TRBV27 and TRBJ2-5; TRBD1 might be the D (6 bases). Source material: PBMCs. This sequence originates from a man in his fifties in good health and CMV-seropositive. CDR3 loop: CASSFHAGVGQYF. The CDR3 nucleotides read TGTGCCAGCAGTTTTCACGCAGGGGTAGGGCAGTACTTC.